This T cell receptor beta chain was retrieved from a study of blood T cell repertoires in COVID-19 (dated by TCRdb to the early 2020s). Regarding the research as a whole: Collaborator samples came from the United States, Italy and Spain and covered acute and convalescent phases of COVID-19. The material from the prospective study consisted of cDNA or gDNA derived from T cells, B-cell-depleted T cells, or PBMCs. The dataset comprised deeply sampled blood TCRbeta repertoires from subjects exposed to, actively infected with, or recovered from COVID-19. The repertoires were released in a freely available public database meant as a resource for research on the immune response to SARS-CoV-2. The samples were drawn from two sources: the first 160 participants of the ongoing ImmuneRACE study, and some 1,300 subjects contributed by 6 global collaborators. A de-identified subject ID, COVID-19 status, age in years and sex were almost always included in the sample metadata. Where available, HLA class I and class II types were taken from metadata supplied by the sample provider and were not determined by assay-based typing. Results and caveats for the whole study, not just this receptor: How much clinical and demographic metadata was included differed by source and by participant, and the metadata was provided uncurated.

V is cut back by 7 bases and J by 8 bases, with 12 bases in the junction unmatched. CDR1 and CDR2 were assigned from the germline V gene as SGHRS and YFSETQ. From the cysteine through the phenylalanine, the CDR3 covers 14 amino acids. Only CDR3 DNA is held: 42 bases, read in frame from base 1. Each collaborating institution followed its own protocols to collect whole blood in K2EDTA tubes. Collaborator samples were shipped for TCRbeta analysis as frozen whole blood, isolated PBMCs, or DNA extracted from either sample type. TCRbeta CDR3 regions were amplified from genomic DNA by means of the immunoSEQ Assay, a bias-controlled multiplex PCR. From the authors' description of their analysis: The number of nucleated cells in each sample was estimated from the amplification of reference gene primers within the assay. To quantify the absolute abundance of each unique TCRbeta CDR3 rearrangement, sequence reads were collapsed and filtered. For each sample, productive Simpson clonality was calculated as the square root of Simpson's diversity index across productive rearrangements. TCRdb limited this immuneACCESS table to in-frame rearrangements with V and J called. A share of clones is missing; checked studies link under half to unresolved V genes, and the rest is unexplained. V and J calls and clone size follow that table, whereas D and trimming were derived from the DNA. In this sample the table shows approximately 230,000 clones, 70% to 90% of which occur a single time. Around 3% of the sample belongs to the ten largest clones.

Regarding this clone: Its cognate antigen has yet to be identified. Per-base qualities were not stored, and no clone one base away is much larger.

The chain was built from TRBV5-1 and TRBJ1-1, with 9 central nucleotides matching TRBD1. The sample was peripheral blood. This receptor was identified in a man aged 18 to 29 with active or convalescent COVID-19. Here is the DNA: TGCGCCAGCTCCTCAGGGACAGGGACGGCGGAAGCTTTCTTT. It codes for CASSSGTGTAEAFF.